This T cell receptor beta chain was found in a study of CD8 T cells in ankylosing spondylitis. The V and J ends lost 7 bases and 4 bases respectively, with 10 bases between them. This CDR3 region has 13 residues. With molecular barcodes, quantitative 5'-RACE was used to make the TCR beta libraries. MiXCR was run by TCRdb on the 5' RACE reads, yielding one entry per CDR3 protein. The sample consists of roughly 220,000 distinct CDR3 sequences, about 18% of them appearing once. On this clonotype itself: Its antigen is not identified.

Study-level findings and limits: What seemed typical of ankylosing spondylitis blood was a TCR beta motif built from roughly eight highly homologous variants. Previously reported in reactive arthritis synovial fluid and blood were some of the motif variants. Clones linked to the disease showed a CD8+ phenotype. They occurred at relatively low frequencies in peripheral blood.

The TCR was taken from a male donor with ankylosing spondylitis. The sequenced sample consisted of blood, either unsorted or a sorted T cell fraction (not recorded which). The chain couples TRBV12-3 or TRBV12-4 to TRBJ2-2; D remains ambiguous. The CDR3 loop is CASTPTLTGELFF. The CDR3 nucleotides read TGTGCCAGCACCCCGACCCTCACCGGGGAGCTGTTTTTT.